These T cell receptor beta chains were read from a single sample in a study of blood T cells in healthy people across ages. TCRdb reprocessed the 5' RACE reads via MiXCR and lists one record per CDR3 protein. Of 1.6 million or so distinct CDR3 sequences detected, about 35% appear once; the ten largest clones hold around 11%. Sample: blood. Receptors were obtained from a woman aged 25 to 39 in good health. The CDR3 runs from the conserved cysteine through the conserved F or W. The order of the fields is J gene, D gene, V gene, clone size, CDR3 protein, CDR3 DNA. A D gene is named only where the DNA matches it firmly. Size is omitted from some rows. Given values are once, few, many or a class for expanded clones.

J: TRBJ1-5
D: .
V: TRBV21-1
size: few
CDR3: CASRASWGRRDQPQHF
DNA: TGTGCCAGCAGGGCTAGTTGGGGGCGCCGGGATCAGCCCCAGCATTTT

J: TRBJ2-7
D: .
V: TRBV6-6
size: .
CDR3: CASKEDKVYEQYF
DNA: TGTGCCAGCAAAGAGGACAAAGTCTACGAGCAGTACTTC

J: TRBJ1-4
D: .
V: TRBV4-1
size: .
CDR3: CASSQAGGGGEKLFF
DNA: TGCGCCAGCAGCCAAGCAGGAGGGGGTGGTGAAAAACTGTTTTTT

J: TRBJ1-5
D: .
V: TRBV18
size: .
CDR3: CASSPQRIGYGQPQHF
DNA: TGTGCCAGCTCACCCCAGCGTATCGGGTATGGTCAGCCCCAGCATTTT

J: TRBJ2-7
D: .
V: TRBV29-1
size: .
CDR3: CSVEGVGRSYSYEQYF
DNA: TGCAGCGTTGAAGGAGTGGGCAGGTCGTATTCCTACGAGCAGTACTTC

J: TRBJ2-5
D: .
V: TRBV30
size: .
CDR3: CALDSRDATQYF
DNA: TGTGCCCTGGACAGTCGAGATGCGACCCAGTACTTC

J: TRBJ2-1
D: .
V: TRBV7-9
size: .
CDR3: CASSLTGAPYNEQFF
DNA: TGTGCCAGCAGCTTAACGGGGGCCCCTTACAATGAGCAGTTCTTC

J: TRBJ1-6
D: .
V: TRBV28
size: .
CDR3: CASSLGGDGSPLHF
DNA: TGTGCCAGCAGTTTGGGAGGGGATGGTTCACCCCTCCACTTT

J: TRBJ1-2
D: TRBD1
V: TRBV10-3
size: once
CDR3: CATLKGQENYGYTF
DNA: TGTGCCACCCTAAAAGGACAGGAGAACTATGGCTACACCTTC

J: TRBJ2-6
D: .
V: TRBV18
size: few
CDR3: CASSYQFLSSGANVLTF
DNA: TGTGCCAGCTCGTACCAATTCTTGAGCTCTGGGGCCAACGTCCTGACTTTC

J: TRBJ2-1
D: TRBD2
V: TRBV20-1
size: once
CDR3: CSASIAGATYNEQFF
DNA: TGCAGTGCTAGCATAGCGGGGGCAACCTACAATGAGCAGTTCTTC

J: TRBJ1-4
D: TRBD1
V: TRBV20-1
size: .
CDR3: CSAPSPEDRAEKLFF
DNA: TGCAGTGCTCCCAGCCCCGAGGACAGGGCTGAAAAACTGTTTTTT

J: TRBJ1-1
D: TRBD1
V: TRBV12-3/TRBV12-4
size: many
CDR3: CASSSDRGNTEAFF
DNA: TGTGCCAGCAGTTCGGACAGGGGGAACACTGAAGCTTTCTTT

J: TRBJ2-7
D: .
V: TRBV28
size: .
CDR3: CASSLYGSPHEQYF
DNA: TGTGCCAGCAGTTTATACGGGAGTCCCCACGAGCAGTACTTC

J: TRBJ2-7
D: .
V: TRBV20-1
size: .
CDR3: CSARDSHRNEQYF
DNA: TGCAGTGCTAGAGATAGTCACAGAAACGAGCAGTACTTC

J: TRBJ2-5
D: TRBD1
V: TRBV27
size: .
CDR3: CASRGRTGEETQYF
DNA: TGTGCCAGCAGGGGACGTACAGGGGAAGAGACCCAGTACTTC

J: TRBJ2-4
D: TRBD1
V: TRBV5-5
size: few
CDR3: CASSLQLGTAYKNIQYF
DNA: TGTGCCAGCAGCTTGCAATTGGGGACAGCATACAAAAACATTCAGTACTTC

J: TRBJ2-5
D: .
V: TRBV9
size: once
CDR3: CASSDGQSGTETQYF
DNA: TGTGCCAGCAGCGATGGACAGAGTGGGACAGAGACCCAGTACTTC

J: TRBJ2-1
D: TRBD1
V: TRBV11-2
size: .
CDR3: CASSLGGVYEQFF
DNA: TGTGCTAGCAGCTTAGGGGGCGTCTATGAGCAGTTCTTC

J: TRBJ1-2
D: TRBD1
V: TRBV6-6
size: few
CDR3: CASRIGTGGKYGYTF
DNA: TGTGCCAGCAGGATCGGGACAGGGGGGAAGTATGGCTACACCTTC

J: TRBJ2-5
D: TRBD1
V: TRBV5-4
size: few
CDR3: CASSFRRGQRETQYF
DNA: TGTGCCAGCAGCTTCCGAAGGGGGCAGAGAGAGACCCAGTACTTC

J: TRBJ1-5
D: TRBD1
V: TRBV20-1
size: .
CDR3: CSASRQGAQPQHF
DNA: TGCAGTGCTAGCAGACAGGGGGCTCAGCCCCAGCATTTT

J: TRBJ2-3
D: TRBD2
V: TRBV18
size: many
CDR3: CASSPRTRDTQYF
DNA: TGTGCCAGCAGCCCCCGGACTAGAGATACGCAGTATTTT

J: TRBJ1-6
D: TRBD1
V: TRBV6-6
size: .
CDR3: CASRKGQSNSPLHF
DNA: TGTGCCAGCAGGAAGGGACAGTCTAATTCACCCCTCCACTTT

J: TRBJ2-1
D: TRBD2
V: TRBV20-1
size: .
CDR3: CAGPSSGAIYNEQFF
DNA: TGCGCCGGTCCCTCTAGCGGAGCTATTTACAATGAGCAGTTCTTC

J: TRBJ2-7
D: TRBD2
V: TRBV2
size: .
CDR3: CASRGLGTYEQYF
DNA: TGTGCCAGCAGGGGACTAGGTACCTACGAGCAGTACTTC

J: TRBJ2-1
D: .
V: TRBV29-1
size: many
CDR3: CSVEGVTRGNEQFF
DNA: TGCAGCGTTGAAGGGGTTACCCGGGGCAATGAGCAGTTCTTC

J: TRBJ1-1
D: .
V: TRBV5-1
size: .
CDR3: CASSPASTKGRAFF
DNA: TGCGCCAGCAGCCCCGCTTCCACGAAGGGGAGGGCTTTCTTT

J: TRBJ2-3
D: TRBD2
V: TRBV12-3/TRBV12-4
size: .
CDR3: CASSDSGRATDTQYF
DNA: TGTGCCAGCAGTGATAGCGGGAGGGCCACAGATACGCAGTATTTT

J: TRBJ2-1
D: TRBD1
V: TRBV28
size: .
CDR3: CASRSGTGEQFF
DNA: TGTGCCAGCAGGAGTGGGACAGGGGAGCAGTTCTTC

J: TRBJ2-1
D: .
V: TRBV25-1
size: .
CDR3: CASGHGIEQFF
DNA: TGTGCCAGCGGACACGGTATTGAGCAGTTCTTC

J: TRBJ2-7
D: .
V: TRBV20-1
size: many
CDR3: CSAPNSATYEQYF
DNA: TGCAGTGCGCCAAACTCTGCAACCTACGAGCAGTACTTC

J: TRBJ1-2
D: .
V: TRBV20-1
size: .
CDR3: CSARDSRSLGYTF
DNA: TGCAGTGCTAGAGATTCCAGGTCGCTTGGCTACACCTTC

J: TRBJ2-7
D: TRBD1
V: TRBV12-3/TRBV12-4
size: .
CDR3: CASSPDRGQVEQYF
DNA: TGTGCCAGCAGCCCCGACAGGGGGCAGGTCGAGCAGTACTTC

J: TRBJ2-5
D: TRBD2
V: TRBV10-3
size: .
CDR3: CAISDTSGTSGKETQYF
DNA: TGTGCCATCAGTGATACCTCCGGGACTAGCGGAAAAGAGACCCAGTACTTC

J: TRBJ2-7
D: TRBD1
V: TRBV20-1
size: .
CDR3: CSAWDRGTSGSYEQYF
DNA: TGCAGTGCTTGGGACAGGGGAACTAGCGGCTCCTACGAGCAGTACTTC

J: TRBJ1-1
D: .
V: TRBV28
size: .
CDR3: CARIKGDGTEAFF
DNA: TGTGCCAGAATTAAGGGCGACGGCACTGAAGCTTTCTTT

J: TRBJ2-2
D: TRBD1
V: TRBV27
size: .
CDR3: CASRGTGETGELFF
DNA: TGTGCCAGCAGAGGGACAGGGGAAACCGGGGAGCTGTTTTTT

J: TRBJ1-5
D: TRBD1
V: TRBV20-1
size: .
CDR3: CSASTGGAVQPQHF
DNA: TGCAGTGCTAGCACAGGGGGCGCGGTTCAGCCCCAGCATTTT

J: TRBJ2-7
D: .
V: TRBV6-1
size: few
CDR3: CASRKDFPGDEQYF
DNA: TGTGCCAGCAGAAAGGACTTCCCTGGCGACGAGCAGTACTTC

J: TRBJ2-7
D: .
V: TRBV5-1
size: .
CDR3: CANSPSLGHGTYEQYF
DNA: TGCGCCAACAGCCCCTCCCTGGGACACGGAACCTACGAGCAGTACTTC

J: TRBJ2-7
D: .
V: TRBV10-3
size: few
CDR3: CAISDGGIGGYEQYF
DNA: TGTGCCATCAGTGACGGAGGCATTGGAGGCTACGAGCAGTACTTC

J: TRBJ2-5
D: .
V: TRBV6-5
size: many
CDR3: CASSAGRKETQYF
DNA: TGTGCCAGCAGCGCCGGGAGAAAAGAGACCCAGTACTTC

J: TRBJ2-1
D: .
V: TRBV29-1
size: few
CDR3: CSVAAGKYNEQFF
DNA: TGCAGCGTTGCGGCGGGGAAGTACAATGAGCAGTTCTTC

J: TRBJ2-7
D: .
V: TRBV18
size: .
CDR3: CASSLRGAAPNYEQYF
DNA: TGTGCCAGCTCACTCAGGGGGGCCGCACCAAACTACGAGCAGTACTTC

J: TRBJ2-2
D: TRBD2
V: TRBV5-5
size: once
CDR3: CASSLVLAGGNTGELFF
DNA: TGTGCCAGCAGCTTGGTTCTAGCGGGGGGGAACACCGGGGAGCTGTTTTTT

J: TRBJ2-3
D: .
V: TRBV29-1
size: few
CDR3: CSVDERFTDTQYF
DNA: TGCAGCGTTGATGAGCGGTTTACAGATACGCAGTATTTT

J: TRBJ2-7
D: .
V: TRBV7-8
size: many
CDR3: CASSLGPTAYEQYF
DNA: TGTGCCAGCAGCTTAGGACCGACCGCCTACGAGCAGTACTTC

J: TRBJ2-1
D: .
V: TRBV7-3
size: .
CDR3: CASSLTAGPPDNEQFF
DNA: TGTGCCAGCAGCTTAACGGCGGGACCCCCTGACAATGAGCAGTTCTTC